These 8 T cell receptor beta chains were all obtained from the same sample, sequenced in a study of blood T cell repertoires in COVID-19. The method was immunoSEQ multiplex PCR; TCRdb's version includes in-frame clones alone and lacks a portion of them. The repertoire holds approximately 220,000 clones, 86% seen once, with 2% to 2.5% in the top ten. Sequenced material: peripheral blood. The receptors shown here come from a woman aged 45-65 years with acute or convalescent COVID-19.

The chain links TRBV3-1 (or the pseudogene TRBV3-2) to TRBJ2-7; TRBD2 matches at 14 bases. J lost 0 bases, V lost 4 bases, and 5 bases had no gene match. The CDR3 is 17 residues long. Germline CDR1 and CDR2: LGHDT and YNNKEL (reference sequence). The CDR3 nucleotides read TGTGCCAGCAGCCCAGGGACTAGCGGGGGAAGCTCCTACGAGCAGTACTTC. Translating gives CASSPGTSGGSSYEQYF.

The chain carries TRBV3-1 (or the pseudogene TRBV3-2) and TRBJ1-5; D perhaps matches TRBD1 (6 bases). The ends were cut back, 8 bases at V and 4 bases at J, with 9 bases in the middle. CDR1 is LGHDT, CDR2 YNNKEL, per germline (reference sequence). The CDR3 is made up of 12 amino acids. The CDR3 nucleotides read TGTGCCAGCGGACAGTTTAATCAGCCCCAGCATTTT. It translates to CASGQFNQPQHF.

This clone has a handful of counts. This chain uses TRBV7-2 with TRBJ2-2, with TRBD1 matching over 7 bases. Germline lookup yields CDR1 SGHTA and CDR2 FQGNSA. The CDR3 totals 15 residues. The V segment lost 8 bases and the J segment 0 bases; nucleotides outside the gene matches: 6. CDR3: CASSKDRSNTGELFF. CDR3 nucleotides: TGTGCCAGCTCGAAGGACAGGTCGAACACCGGGGAGCTGTTTTTT.

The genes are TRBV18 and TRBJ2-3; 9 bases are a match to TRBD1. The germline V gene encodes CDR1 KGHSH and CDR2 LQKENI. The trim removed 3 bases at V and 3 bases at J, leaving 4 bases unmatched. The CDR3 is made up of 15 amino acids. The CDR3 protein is CASSPWDRETDTQYF. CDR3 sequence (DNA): TGTGCCAGCTCACCTTGGGACAGGGAAACAGATACGCAGTATTTT.

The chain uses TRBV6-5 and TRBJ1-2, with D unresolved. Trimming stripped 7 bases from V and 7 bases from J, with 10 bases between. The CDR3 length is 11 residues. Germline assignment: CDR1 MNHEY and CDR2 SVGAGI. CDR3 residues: CASTRGGGYTF. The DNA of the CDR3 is TGTGCCAGCACCCGGGGAGGTGGCTACACCTTC.

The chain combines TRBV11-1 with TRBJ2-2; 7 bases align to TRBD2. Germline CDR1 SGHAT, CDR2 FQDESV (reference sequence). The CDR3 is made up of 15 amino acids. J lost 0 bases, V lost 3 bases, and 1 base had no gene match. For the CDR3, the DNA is TGTGCCAGCAGCTTCAGCGGGGCGAACACCGGGGAGCTGTTTTTT. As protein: CASSFSGANTGELFF.

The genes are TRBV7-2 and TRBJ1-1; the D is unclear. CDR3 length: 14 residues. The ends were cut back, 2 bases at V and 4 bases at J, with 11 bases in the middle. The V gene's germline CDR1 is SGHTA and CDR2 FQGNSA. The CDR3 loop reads CASSLSLLSTEAFF. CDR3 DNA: TGTGCCAGCAGCTTATCCCTTCTGAGCACTGAAGCTTTCTTT.

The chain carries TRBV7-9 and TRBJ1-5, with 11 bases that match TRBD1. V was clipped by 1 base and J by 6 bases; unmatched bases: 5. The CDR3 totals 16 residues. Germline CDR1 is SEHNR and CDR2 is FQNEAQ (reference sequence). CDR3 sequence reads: CASSLDMGTGGQPQHF. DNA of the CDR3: TGTGCCAGCAGCTTAGATATGGGGACAGGGGGTCAGCCCCAGCATTTT.